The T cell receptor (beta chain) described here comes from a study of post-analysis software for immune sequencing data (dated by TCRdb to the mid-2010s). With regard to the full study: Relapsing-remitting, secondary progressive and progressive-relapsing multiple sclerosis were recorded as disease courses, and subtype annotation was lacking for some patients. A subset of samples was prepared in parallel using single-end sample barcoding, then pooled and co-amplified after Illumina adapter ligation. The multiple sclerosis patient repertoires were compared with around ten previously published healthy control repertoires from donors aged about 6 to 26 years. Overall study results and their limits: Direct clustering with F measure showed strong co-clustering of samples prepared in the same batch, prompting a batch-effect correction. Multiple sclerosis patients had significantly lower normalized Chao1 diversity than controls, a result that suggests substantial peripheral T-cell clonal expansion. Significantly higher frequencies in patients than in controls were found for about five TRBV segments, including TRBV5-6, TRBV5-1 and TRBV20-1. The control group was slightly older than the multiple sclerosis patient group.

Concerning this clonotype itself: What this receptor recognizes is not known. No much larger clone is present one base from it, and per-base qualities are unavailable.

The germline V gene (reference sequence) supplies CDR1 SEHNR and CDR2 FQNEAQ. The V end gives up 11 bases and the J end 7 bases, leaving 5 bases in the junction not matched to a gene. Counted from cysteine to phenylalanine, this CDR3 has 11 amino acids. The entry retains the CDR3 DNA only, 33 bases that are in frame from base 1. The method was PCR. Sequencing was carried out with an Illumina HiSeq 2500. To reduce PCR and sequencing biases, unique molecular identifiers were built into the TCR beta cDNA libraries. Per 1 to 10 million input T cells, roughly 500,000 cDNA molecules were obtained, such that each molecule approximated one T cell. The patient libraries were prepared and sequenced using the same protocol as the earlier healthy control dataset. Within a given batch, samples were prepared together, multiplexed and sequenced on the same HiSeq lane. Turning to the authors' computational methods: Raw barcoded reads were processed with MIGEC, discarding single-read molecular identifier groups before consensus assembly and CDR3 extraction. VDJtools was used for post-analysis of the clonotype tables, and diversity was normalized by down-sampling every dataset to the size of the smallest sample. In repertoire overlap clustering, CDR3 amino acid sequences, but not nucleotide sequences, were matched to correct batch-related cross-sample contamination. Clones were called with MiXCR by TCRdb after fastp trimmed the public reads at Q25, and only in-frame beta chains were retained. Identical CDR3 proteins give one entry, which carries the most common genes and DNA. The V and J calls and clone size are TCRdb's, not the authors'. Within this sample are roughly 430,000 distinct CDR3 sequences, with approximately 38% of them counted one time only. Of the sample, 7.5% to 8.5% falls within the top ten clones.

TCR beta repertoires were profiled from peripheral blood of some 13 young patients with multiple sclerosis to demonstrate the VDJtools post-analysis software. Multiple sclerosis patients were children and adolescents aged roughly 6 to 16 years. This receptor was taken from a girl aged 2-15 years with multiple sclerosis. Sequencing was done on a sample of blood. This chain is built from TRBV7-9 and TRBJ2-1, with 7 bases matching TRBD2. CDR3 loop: CAGGGVNEQFF. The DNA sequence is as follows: TGTGCCGGGGGAGGGGTAAATGAGCAGTTCTTC.